This passage covers 5 T cell receptor beta chains from one sample sequenced in a study of long-term antiretroviral therapy in people with HIV. They ran version v3.0 of the immunoSEQ assay at survey level. Assay used: immunoSEQ multiplex PCR; TCRdb lists only in-frame clones, some missing. The sample lists nearly 20,000 clones, 75% to 85% occurring once. The sample here was unsorted PBMCs, taken 0.2 years after starting antiretroviral therapy. The source is a woman aged 40 to 55 with HIV.

The chain combines TRBV5-6 with TRBJ2-1, with D unclear. Deletions cut 0 bases from V and 10 bases from J, with 11 bases between. Germline CDR1 SGHDT, CDR2 YYEEEE. This CDR3 has 13 residues. The CDR3 DNA follows: TGTGCCAGCAGCTTGGATCCCTCGGTCGAGCAGTTCTTC. This encodes CASSLDPSVEQFF.

The CDR3 here is CASSALQGVNTEAFF. DNA of the CDR3: TGTGCCAGCAGCGCCCTACAGGGGGTGAACACTGAAGCTTTCTTT. The chain links TRBV9 to TRBJ1-1; TRBD1 matches at 8 bases. The CDR3 has 15 residues. CDR1 is SGDLS, CDR2 YYNGEE, per germline. V shed 3 bases, J shed 0 bases, and the junction held 4 bases outside the gene matches.

The chain recombines TRBV29-1 with TRBJ1-2; D possibly corresponds to TRBD1 (5 bases). Trimming shortened V by 1 base and J by 4 bases, and 10 bases separated the two germline ends. This CDR3 region has 13 residues. CDR1 is SQVTM, CDR2 ANQGSEA, per germline. The CDR3 region is CSVEGGRTYGYTF. CDR3 nucleotides: TGCAGCGTTGAAGGGGGCCGGACCTATGGCTACACCTTC.

A few counts support this clone. The chain uses TRBV10-3 and TRBJ1-6; weak D call: TRBD1 (6 bases). The length of the CDR3 is 14 residues. Per germline, CDR1 ENHRY and CDR2 SYGVKD. The V and J ends lost 8 bases and 8 bases respectively, with 16 bases between them. The CDR3 sequence is CAIGGALRDSPLHF. The DNA for the CDR3 is TGTGCCATCGGGGGGGCCCTCCGGGATTCACCCCTCCACTTT.

The chain joins TRBV7-9 to TRBJ2-1; D is unclear. CDR3 length: 11 residues. Trimming took off 6 bases at V and 10 bases at J, with 10 bases between the two ends. CDR1 is SEHNR and CDR2 is FQNEAQ in the germline V gene (reference sequence). CDR3 amino acids: CASRDSGEQFF. CDR3 coding DNA: TGTGCCAGCAGAGATAGTGGGGAGCAGTTCTTC.